This paragraph reports one TCR beta chain. This entry belongs to a study of T cells in Graves' hyperthyroidism and ophthalmopathy. The study included ophthalmopathy patients with Clinical Activity Score at least 3, NOSPECS grade at least 4 and duration under 3 months. This sample holds PBMCs from less than 13 ml fresh peripheral blood. The V and J ends lost 3 bases and 0 bases respectively, with 8 bases between them. This CDR3 contains 14 residues. CDR1 KGHSH and CDR2 LQKENI come from the germline V gene. RNA transcripts were the template for amplifying TCR beta CDR3 regions. The TCR CDR3 was amplified in a first-round RT-PCR using the HTBI primer set. MiXCR was run by TCRdb on the multiplex PCR reads, yielding one entry per CDR3 protein. The table shows about half a million distinct CDR3 sequences, with 24% occurring only once.

V usage is TRBV18 and J usage is TRBJ1-1; D is undetermined. Sample: blood. The receptor was isolated from a woman aged 25 to 39 with Graves' ophthalmopathy. The CDR3 DNA is TGTGCCAGCTCACCTGAGGGTATGAACACTGAAGCTTTCTTT. This encodes CASSPEGMNTEAFF.